This T cell receptor (beta chain) was profiled in a study of cytomegalovirus exposure and HLA in healthy donors. In germline, CDR1 is MNHEY, CDR2 SMNVEV (reference sequence). Trimming stripped 8 bases from V and 2 bases from J, with 4 bases between. This CDR3 contains 10 residues. Primers for the PCR totalled 60 Vbeta and 13 Jbeta. The assay was immunoSEQ multiplex PCR, and TCRdb's table has in-frame clones only and misses some. The sample lists around 140,000 clones, approximately 82% occurring once. The V call is TRBV27, the J call TRBJ2-7; D remains ambiguous. This TCR was recovered from a woman aged 60-75 years in good health and CMV-seropositive. The material sequenced was PBMCs. For the CDR3, the DNA is TGTGCCAGCGGCACCTACGAGCAGTACTTC. Protein product: CASGTYEQYF.